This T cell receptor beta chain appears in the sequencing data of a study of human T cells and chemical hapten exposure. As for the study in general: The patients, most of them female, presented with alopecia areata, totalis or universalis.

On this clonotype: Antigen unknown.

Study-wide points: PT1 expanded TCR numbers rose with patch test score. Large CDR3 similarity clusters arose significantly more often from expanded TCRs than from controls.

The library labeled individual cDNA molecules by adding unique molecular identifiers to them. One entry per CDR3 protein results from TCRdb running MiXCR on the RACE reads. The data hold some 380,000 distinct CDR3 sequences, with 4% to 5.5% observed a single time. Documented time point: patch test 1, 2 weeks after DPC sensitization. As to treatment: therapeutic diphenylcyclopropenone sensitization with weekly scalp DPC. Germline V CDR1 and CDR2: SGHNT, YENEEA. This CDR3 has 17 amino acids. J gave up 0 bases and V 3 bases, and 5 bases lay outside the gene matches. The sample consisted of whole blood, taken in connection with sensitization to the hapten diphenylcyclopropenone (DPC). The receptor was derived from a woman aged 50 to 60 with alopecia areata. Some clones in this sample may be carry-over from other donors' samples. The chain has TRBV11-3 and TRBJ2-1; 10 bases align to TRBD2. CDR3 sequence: CASSFRTSGYSYNEQFF. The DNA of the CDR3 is TGTGCCAGCAGCTTTAGGACTAGCGGATACTCCTACAATGAGCAGTTCTTC.